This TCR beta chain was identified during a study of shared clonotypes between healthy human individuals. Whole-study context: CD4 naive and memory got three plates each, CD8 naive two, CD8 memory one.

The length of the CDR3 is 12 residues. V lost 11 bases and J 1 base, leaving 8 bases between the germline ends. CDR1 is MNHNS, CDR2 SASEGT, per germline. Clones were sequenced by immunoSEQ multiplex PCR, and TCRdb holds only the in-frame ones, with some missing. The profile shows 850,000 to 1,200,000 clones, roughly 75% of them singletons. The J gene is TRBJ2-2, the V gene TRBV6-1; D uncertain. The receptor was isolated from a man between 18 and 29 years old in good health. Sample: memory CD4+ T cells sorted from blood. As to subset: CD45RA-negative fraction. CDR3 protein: CAARLNTGELFF. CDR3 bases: TGTGCCGCCCGGCTGAACACCGGGGAGCTGTTTTTT.